The 13 T cell receptor beta chains in this list originate from one sample, sequenced in a study of blood T cell repertoires in COVID-19. Profiling relied on immunoSEQ multiplex PCR, and the TCRdb table lists in-frame clones only, not all of them. Of about 250,000 clones listed, 85% to 90% were seen once; the top ten hold 8.8%. Sequencing was done on a sample of PBMCs or T cells enriched from blood (not recorded which). These receptor sequences come from a man in his forties who had recovered from COVID-19.

This chain links TRBV5-1 with TRBJ1-1; D unresolved. Trimming removed 0 bases from V and 8 bases from J, with 14 bases in between. Looked up from germline, CDR1 is SGHRS and CDR2 is YFSETQ. This CDR3 contains 14 residues. CDR3: CASSLAGGISEAFF. The CDR3 nucleotides read TGCGCCAGCAGCTTGGCCGGAGGAATTTCGGAAGCTTTCTTT. The complete variable domain, with remaining parts taken from reference TRBV5-1 and TRBJ1-1, reads KAGVTQTPRYLIKTRGQQVTLSCSPISGHRSVSWYQQTPGQGLQFLFEYFSETQRNKGNFPGRFSGRQFSNSRSEMNVSTLELGDSALYLCASSLAGGISEAFFGQGTRLTVV.

This clone was picked up a small number of times. The chain joins TRBV10-1 to TRBJ2-7, with TRBD1 matching over 7 bases. Germline CDR1 reads WNHNN; CDR2 reads SYGVQD (reference sequence). V shed 4 bases and J 2 bases; nucleotides not matched to a gene: 5. The CDR3 runs to 14 residues. The DNA of the CDR3 is TGCGCCAGCAGTGTAGCGACAGGGCCCTACGAGCAGTACTTC. Translating gives CASSVATGPYEQYF.

The J gene is TRBJ2-5, the V gene TRBV20-1; 8 positions agree with TRBD1. J was trimmed by 5 bases and V by 3 bases; bases with no gene match: 8. The germline V gene encodes CDR1 DFQATT and CDR2 SNEGSKA (reference sequence). The CDR3 runs 14 residues. CDR3 DNA: TGCAGTGCTAGTGGGGCAGGGGGCGGGGAGACCCAGTACTTC. Translation: CSASGAGGGETQYF.

This chain connects TRBV7-9 to TRBJ2-2, with TRBD2 matching 12 bases. Per the germline V gene, CDR1 is SEHNR and CDR2 is FQNEAQ (reference sequence). V shed 4 bases and J 7 bases; nucleotides not matched to a gene: 13. The CDR3 covers 18 residues. CDR3 protein: CASSSTSRTSGERGELFF. The CDR3 coding sequence is TGTGCCAGCAGCTCAACTAGCCGGACTAGCGGGGAGCGCGGGGAGCTGTTTTTT.

The chain combines TRBV7-2 with TRBJ2-7; D might be TRBD1 (5 bases). V lost 1 base to trimming and J lost 5 bases, with 15 bases between them. The CDR3 runs 15 residues. The germline CDR1 and CDR2 sequences are SGHTA and FQGNSA. CDR3 region: CASSLGGRAGNEQYF. The DNA of the CDR3 is TGTGCCAGCAGCTTAGGGGGCAGGGCAGGCAACGAGCAGTACTTC.

The chain recombines TRBV28 with TRBJ2-7, with 10 bases lining up with TRBD1. Germline V lookup: CDR1 MDHEN, CDR2 SYDVKM. The V and J ends lost 1 base and 2 bases, in that order; junction bases with no gene match: 11. The CDR3 has 18 amino acids. The CDR3 coding sequence is TGTGCCAGCAGTTTATTTATTTCCGGGACAGGGGACCCCTACGAGCAGTACTTC. Its translation: CASSLFISGTGDPYEQYF.

This clone occurred a few times. The chain is built from TRBV7-3 and TRBJ2-2; a possible D gene is TRBD2 (5 bases). CDR1 SGHTA and CDR2 FQGTGA come from the germline V gene. The CDR3 contains 15 residues. V lost 5 bases and J lost 4, with 14 bases in between. CDR3 protein: CASSNVLGGTGELFF. DNA of the CDR3: TGTGCCAGCAGCAACGTACTAGGTGGCACCGGGGAGCTGTTTTTT.

The CDR3 spells CASSLERAYEQYF. The CDR3 coding sequence is TGTGCCAGCAGCTTAGAACGGGCCTACGAGCAGTACTTC. V is TRBV11-2 and J is TRBJ2-7; D gene ambiguous. Germline-derived CDR1 and CDR2 are SGHAT and FQNNGV. The CDR3 has 13 amino acids. V lost 0 bases, J lost 2 bases, and 5 bases lay in between.

The CDR3 nucleotides are TGTGCCAGCAGCGGAGGGGTTTCCTACGAGCAGTACTTC. Residues: CASSGGVSYEQYF. The J gene is TRBJ2-7, the V gene TRBV3-1 (or the pseudogene TRBV3-2); perhaps TRBD2 as D (6 bases). Trimming shortened V by 5 bases and J by 1 base, and 9 bases separated the two germline ends. Germline assignment: CDR1 LGHDT and CDR2 YNNKEL (reference sequence). The CDR3 extends over 13 amino acids.

The sample holds a few counts of this clone. This chain uses TRBV13 with TRBJ2-3, with 14 bases lining up with TRBD2. This CDR3 has 19 amino acids. Germline CDR1 and CDR2: PRHDT and FYEKMQ (reference sequence). The junction had 13 bases not matched to a gene; V was cut back by 5 bases and J by 3 bases. CDR3 sequence (DNA): TGTGCCAGCAGCGCCCTACCGGGACTAGCGGGAGTAGTGACAGATACGCAGTATTTT. It is translated as CASSALPGLAGVVTDTQYF.

This chain joins TRBV27 and TRBJ2-7; D perhaps matches TRBD1 (5 bases). This CDR3 comprises 14 residues. V dropped 2 bases and J dropped 2 bases, with 10 bases sitting between them. Germline assignment: CDR1 MNHEY and CDR2 SMNVEV (reference sequence). The CDR3 sequence is CASSLKGRAYEQYF. For the CDR3, the DNA is TGTGCCAGCAGTTTAAAGGGCAGGGCCTACGAGCAGTACTTC.

The rearrangement links TRBV19 to TRBJ2-5, with D tentatively TRBD1 (6 bases). This CDR3 is built from 13 residues. Germline lookup yields CDR1 LNHDA and CDR2 SQIVND (reference sequence). V was clipped by 9 bases and J by 0 bases, with 11 bases between them. CDR3 coding DNA: TGTGCCAGCGCCACAGGGCACCAAGAGACCCAGTACTTC. Amino acid sequence: CASATGHQETQYF.

The chain recombines TRBV7-2 with TRBJ2-1; D gene unclear. In germline, CDR1 is SGHTA, CDR2 FQGNSA. Trimming pared 1 base from V and 2 bases from J, leaving 6 bases between. The CDR3 is made up of 14 amino acids. The CDR3 spells CASSLGRAYNEQFF. The CDR3, as DNA: TGTGCCAGCAGCTTAGGCCGGGCCTACAATGAGCAGTTCTTC.